Below are 16 T cell receptor beta chains sequenced from a single sample in a study of T cells in Graves' hyperthyroidism and ophthalmopathy. Amplified regions were TCR beta CDR3 sequences from RNA transcripts. HTBI primers were employed in a first-round RT-PCR of the TCR CDR3. In TCRdb, the multiplex PCR reads were re-called with MiXCR into one record per CDR3 protein. The profile covers nearly 600,000 distinct CDR3 sequences, with about 14% appearing a single time and roughly 5.5% taken by the ten largest. The sequencing sample was made of blood. These receptor sequences come from a woman younger than 45 with Graves' hyperthyroidism that later progressed to Graves' ophthalmopathy.

V usage is TRBV7-9 and J usage is TRBJ2-5, with a tentative D call TRBD2 (5 bases). The CDR3 is 14 residues long. Germline V gives CDR1 SEHNR, CDR2 FQNEAQ (reference sequence). The ends were cut back, 0 bases at V and 5 bases at J, with 10 bases in the middle. In DNA form, the CDR3 reads TGTGCCAGCAGCTTAGCTAAGGAGGAGGAGACCCAGTACTTC. Translated, it gives CASSLAKEEETQYF.

As regards this clonotype: A much bigger clone sits one base away, suggesting this may be a read error. J is TRBJ2-5 and V is TRBV25-1, with a possible D match to TRBD1 (6 bases). Trimming took off 4 bases at V and 5 bases at J, with 17 bases between the two ends. CDR1 and CDR2 (germline): MGHDK, SYGVNS. This CDR3 comprises 15 residues. This chain's CDR3 is CASSGRTEALETQYF. The CDR3 DNA sequence: TGTGCCAGCAGTGGTCGGACAGAGGCGTTGGAGACCCAGTACTTC.

The table lists this clonotype with many counts. The genes are TRBV30 and TRBJ1-1; no definite D call. CDR1 GTSNPN and CDR2 SVGIG come from the germline V gene (reference sequence). This CDR3 has 12 amino acids. Trimming took off 2 bases at V and 1 base at J, with 5 bases between the two ends. The CDR3 DNA reads TGTGCCTGGAGTTTGAGGAACACTGAAGCTTTCTTT. Translated, it gives CAWSLRNTEAFF.

This rearrangement joins TRBV27 to TRBJ2-1, with 9 bases fitting TRBD2. The germline V gene encodes CDR1 MNHEY and CDR2 SMNVEV (reference sequence). This CDR3 has 15 residues. Germline trimming cut 8 bases from V and 6 bases from J; bases unmatched to any gene: 11. CDR3 in DNA: TGTGCCAGCGGACCTTTAGCGGGAGTCGGCAATGAGCAGTTCTTC. It yields the protein CASGPLAGVGNEQFF.

The table lists this clonotype with a few counts. This chain uses TRBV9 with TRBJ2-1, with D possibly TRBD2 on 5 matching bases. The germline CDR1 and CDR2 sequences are SGDLS and YYNGEE. The CDR3 is made up of 15 amino acids. V gave up 1 base and J gave up 6 bases, with 14 bases separating them. The CDR3 loop reads CASSVMAGGFNEQFF. Written as DNA, the CDR3 is TGTGCCAGCAGCGTAATGGCGGGCGGCTTCAATGAGCAGTTCTTC.

In its sample, this clonotype was seen many times. This chain uses TRBV20-1 with TRBJ1-4; 8 bases are shared with TRBD1. The J segment lost 7 bases and the V segment lost 0 bases, leaving 4 bases of the junction unmatched. This CDR3 comprises 14 residues. The V gene's germline CDR1 is DFQATT and CDR2 SNEGSKA (reference sequence). The CDR3 bases are TGCAGTGCTAGAGATCAGGGGGCGGCTGAAAAACTGTTTTTT. Translated, it gives CSARDQGAAEKLFF.

This clonotype was recorded many times. This sequence joins TRBV6-1 and TRBJ1-1; the D is unclear. Germline values: CDR1 MNHNS, CDR2 SASEGT. CDR3 length equals 14 residues. V lost 0 bases and J 5 bases, leaving 10 bases between the germline ends. CDR3 DNA sequence: TGTGCCAGCAGTGAAGCCTCCACGGTGACTGAAGCTTTCTTT. Protein sequence: CASSEASTVTEAFF.

Here the CDR3 DNA reads TGTGCCAGCAGCCGTGGAGCGCGGTACGAGCAGTACTTC. This gives the protein CASSRGARYEQYF. The chain combines TRBV12-3 or TRBV12-4 with TRBJ2-7; no definite D call. Trimming pared 6 bases from V and 4 bases from J, leaving 13 bases between. This CDR3 spans 13 amino acids.

The CDR3 DNA reads TGTGCCAGCAGATACGAGCGGGAGGCGACCGGAGATACGCAGTATTTT. Amino acids: CASRYEREATGDTQYF. The V and J genes are TRBV11-3 and TRBJ2-3, with 9 nucleotides matching TRBD2. The CDR3 length is 16 residues. The J segment lost 5 bases and the V segment lost 6 bases, leaving 12 bases of the junction unmatched. CDR1 and CDR2 from the germline V gene are SGHNT and YENEEA.

CDR3 coding DNA: TGTGCCAGTAGTTCGGGACCAACAACATACACCTTC. This encodes CASSSGPTTYTF. V and J are TRBV19 and TRBJ1-2, with TRBD1 as a possible D gene (5 bases). This CDR3 region has 12 residues. V lost 5 bases, J lost 11 bases, and 15 bases lay in between. Germline loops: CDR1 LNHDA, CDR2 SQIVND (reference sequence).

This clonotype has a count of ten or more. V and J are TRBV7-3 and TRBJ2-2; D ambiguous. Germline V gene lookup returns CDR1 SGHTA and CDR2 FQGTGA. Trimming left V 2 bases short and J 7 bases short, with 11 bases between. CDR3 size: 14 residues. The CDR3 here is CASSLLPFDGELFF. The CDR3, as DNA: TGTGCCAGCAGCTTACTCCCTTTTGACGGGGAGCTGTTTTTT.

This clonotype was picked up many times. The rearrangement joins TRBV27 to TRBJ1-1, with no clear D. The germline CDR1 and CDR2 sequences are MNHEY and SMNVEV (reference sequence). Trimming removed 8 bases from V and 2 bases from J, with 6 bases in between. This CDR3 is 11 amino acids long. The CDR3 DNA sequence: TGTGCCAGCGAGGATAACACTGAAGCTTTCTTT. It translates to CASEDNTEAFF.

The rearrangement uses TRBV20-1 and TRBJ2-5; 9 bases are shared with TRBD2. Germline CDR1 DFQATT, CDR2 SNEGSKA (reference sequence). CDR3 length equals 14 residues. V shed 4 bases, J shed 2 bases, and the junction held 5 bases outside the gene matches. The CDR3 DNA sequence: TGCAGTGCTACAAGGACTAGCGAGCAAGAGACCCAGTACTTC. Translating gives CSATRTSEQETQYF.

This clonotype was seen a few times. This sequence joins TRBV7-9 and TRBJ2-1; maybe TRBD2 (5 bases). Trimming took off 4 bases at V and 0 bases at J, with 16 bases between the two ends. The CDR3 consists of 17 residues. CDR1 and CDR2 (germline): SEHNR, FQNEAQ (reference sequence). CDR3 DNA sequence: TGTGCCAGCAGCTACGTGACTACCCAGAGCTCCTACAATGAGCAGTTCTTC. Translated: CASSYVTTQSSYNEQFF.

This clonotype occurred a few times. This rearrangement joins TRBV6-2 or TRBV6-3 to TRBJ2-1, with 10 bases fitting TRBD2. The CDR3 is 19 amino acids. The V gene's germline CDR1 is MNHEY and CDR2 SVGEGT. The ends lost 2 bases at V and 2 bases at J; junction bases unmatched: 12. In DNA form, the CDR3 reads TGTGCCAGCAGTTACCAAGGGGATTTAGCGGGAGGAACCTACAATGAGCAGTTCTTC. It encodes CASSYQGDLAGGTYNEQFF.

Many counts were recorded for this clonotype. This rearrangement joins TRBV30 to TRBJ2-2; the D is unclear. V lost 4 bases, J lost 7 bases, and 4 bases lay in between. Germline V CDR1 and CDR2: GTSNPN, SVGIG (reference sequence). The length of the CDR3 is 10 residues. CDR3 DNA sequence: TGTGCCTGGAATAGCGGGGAGCTGTTTTTT. Its translation is CAWNSGELFF.